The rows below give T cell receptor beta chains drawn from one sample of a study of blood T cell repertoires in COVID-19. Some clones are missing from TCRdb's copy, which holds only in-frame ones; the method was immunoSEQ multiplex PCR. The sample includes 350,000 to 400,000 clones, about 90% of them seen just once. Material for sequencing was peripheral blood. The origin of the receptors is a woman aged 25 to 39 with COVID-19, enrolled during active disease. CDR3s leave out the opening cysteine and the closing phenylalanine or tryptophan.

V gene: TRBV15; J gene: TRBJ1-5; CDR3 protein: ATSRGTQGEPQH
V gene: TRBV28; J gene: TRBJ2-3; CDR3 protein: ASRLFVGAPSTDTQY
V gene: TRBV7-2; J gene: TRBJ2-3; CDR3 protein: ASSLDVGAPSTDTQY
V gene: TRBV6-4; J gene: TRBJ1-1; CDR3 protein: ASSGGQGAPTEAF
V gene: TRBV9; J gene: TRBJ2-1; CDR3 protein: ASSAGDRGDNEQF
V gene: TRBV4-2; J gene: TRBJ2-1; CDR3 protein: ASSQAGQAPHEQF
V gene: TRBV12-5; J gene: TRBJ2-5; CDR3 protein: ASGGDSGETQY
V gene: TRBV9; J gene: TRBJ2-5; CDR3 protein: ASTPVGGEETQY
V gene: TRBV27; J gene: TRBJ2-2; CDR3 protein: ASSLSPGGSGELF
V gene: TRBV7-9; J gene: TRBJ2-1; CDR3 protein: ATGTSGVNEQF